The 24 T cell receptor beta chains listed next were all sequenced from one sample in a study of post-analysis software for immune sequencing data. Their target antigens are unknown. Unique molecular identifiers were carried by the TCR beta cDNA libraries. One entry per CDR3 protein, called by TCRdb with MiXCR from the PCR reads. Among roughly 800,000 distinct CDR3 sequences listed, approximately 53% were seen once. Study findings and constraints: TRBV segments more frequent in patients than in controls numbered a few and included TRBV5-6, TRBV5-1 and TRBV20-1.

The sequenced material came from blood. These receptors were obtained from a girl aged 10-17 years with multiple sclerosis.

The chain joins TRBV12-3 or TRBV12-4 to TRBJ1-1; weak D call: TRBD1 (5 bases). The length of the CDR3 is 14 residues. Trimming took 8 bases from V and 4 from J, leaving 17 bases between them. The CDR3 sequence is CASGALMGSTEAFF. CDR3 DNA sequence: TGTGCCAGCGGGGCGCTCATGGGGAGCACTGAAGCTTTCTTT.

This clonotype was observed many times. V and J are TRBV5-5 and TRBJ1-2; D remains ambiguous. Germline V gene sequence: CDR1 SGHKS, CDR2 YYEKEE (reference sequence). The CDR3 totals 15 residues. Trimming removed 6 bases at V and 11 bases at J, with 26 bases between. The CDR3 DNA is TGTGCCAGCAAGGGTGCGGTAATGGCAGGAGGTAGTTACACCTTC. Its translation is CASKGAVMAGGSYTF. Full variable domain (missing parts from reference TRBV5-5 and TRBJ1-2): DAGVTQSPTHLIKTRGQQVTLRCSPISGHKSVSWYQQVLGQGPQFIFQYYEKEERGRGNFPDRFSARQFPNYSSELNVNALLLGDSALYLCASKGAVMAGGSYTFGSGTRLTVV.

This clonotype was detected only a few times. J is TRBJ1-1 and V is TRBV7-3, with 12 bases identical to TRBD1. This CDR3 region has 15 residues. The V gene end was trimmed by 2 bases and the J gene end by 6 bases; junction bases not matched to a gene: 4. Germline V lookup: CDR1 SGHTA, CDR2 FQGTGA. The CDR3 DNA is TGTGCCAGCAGCTTAGGGACAGGGGGCCTCTCTGAAGCTTTCTTT. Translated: CASSLGTGGLSEAFF. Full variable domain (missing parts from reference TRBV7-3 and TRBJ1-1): GAGVSQTPSNKVTEKGKYVELRCDPISGHTALYWYRQSLGQGPEFLIYFQGTGAADDSGLPNDRFFAVRPEGSVSTLKIQRTERGDSAVYLCASSLGTGGLSEAFFGQGTRLTVV.

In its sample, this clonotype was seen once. The CDR3 sequence is CASGGDREAFF. The CDR3, as DNA: TGTGCTAGTGGAGGGGACAGGGAGGCTTTCTTT. The genes are TRBV12-5 and TRBJ1-1; 9 bases match TRBD1. V lost 6 bases to trimming and J lost 11 bases; unmatched junction nucleotides: 4. The CDR3 has 11 residues. Germline values: CDR1 LGHNT, CDR2 FRNRAP.

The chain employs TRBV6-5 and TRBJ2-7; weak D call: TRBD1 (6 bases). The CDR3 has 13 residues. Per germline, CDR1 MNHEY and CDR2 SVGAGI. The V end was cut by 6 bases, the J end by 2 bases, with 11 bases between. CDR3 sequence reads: CASRAGDAYEQYF. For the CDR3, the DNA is TGTGCCAGCAGGGCAGGGGACGCCTACGAGCAGTACTTC.

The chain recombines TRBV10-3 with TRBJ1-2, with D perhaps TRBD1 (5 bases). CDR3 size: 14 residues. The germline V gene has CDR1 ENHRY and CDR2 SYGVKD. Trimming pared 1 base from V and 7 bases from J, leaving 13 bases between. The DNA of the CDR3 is TGTGCCATCAGTGAGTTGGATAGAGGGGCTGGCTACACCTTC. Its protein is CAISELDRGAGYTF.

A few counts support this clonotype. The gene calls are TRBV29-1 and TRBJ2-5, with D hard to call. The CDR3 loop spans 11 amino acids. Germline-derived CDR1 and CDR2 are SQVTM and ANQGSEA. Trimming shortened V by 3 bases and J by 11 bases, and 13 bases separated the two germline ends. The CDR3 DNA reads TGCAGCGTTGATTTTGGGGTGGAGCAGTACTTC. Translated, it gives CSVDFGVEQYF. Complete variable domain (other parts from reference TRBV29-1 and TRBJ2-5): SAVISQKPSRDICQRGTSLTIQCQVDSQVTMMFWYRQQPGQSLTLIATANQGSEATYESGFVIDKFPISRPNLTFSTLTVSNMSPEDSSIYLCSVDFGVEQYFGPGTRLLVL.

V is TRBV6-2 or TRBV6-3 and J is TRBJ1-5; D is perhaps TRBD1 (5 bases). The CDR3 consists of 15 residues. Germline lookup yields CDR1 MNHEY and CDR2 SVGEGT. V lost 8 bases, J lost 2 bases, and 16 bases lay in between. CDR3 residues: CASWPRGMGNQPQHF. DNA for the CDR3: TGTGCCAGCTGGCCCCGGGGGATGGGCAATCAGCCCCAGCATTTT.

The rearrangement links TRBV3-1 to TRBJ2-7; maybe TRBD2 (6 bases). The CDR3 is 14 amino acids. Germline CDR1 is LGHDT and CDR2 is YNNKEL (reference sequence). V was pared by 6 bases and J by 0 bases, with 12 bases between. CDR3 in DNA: TGTGCCAGCAGGGCCATGCGGGGCTCCTACGAGCAGTACTTC. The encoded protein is CASRAMRGSYEQYF.

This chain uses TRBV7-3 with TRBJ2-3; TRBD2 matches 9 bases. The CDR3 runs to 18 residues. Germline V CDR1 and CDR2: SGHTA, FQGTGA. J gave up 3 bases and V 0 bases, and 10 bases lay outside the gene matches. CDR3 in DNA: TGTGCCAGCAGCTTAACGCCGCGGGGGGGCACAGCAACAGATACGCAGTATTTT. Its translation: CASSLTPRGGTATDTQYF.

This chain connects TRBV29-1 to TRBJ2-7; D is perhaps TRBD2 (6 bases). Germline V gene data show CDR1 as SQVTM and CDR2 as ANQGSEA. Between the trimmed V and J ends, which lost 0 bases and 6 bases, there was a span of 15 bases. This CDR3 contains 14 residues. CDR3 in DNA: TGCAGCGTTGAAGATGGCCAGGGAGGACGCGAGCAGTACTTC. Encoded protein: CSVEDGQGGREQYF.

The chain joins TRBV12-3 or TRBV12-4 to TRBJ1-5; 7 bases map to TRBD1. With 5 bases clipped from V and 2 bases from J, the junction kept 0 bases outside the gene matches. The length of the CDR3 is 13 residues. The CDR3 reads CASSGTGNQPQHF. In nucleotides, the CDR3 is TGTGCCAGCAGTGGGACAGGCAATCAGCCCCAGCATTTT.

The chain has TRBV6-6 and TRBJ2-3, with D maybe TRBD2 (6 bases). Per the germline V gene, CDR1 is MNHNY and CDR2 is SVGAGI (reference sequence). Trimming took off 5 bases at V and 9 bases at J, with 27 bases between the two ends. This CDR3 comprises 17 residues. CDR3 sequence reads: CASSPRASAVALGTQYF. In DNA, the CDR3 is TGTGCCAGCAGTCCCCGGGCTAGCGCGGTTGCTTTGGGAACGCAGTATTTT.

The CDR3 spells CSARDGAGPRETQYF. The CDR3 nucleotides read TGCAGTGCTAGAGATGGAGCGGGGCCCAGAGAGACCCAGTACTTC. The chain is built from TRBV20-1 and TRBJ2-7; 7 positions agree with TRBD2. The DNA end is more similar to TRBJ2-5, so the J call may be wrong. The CDR3 sequence is 15 residues long. Germline lookup yields CDR1 DFQATT and CDR2 SNEGSKA (reference sequence).

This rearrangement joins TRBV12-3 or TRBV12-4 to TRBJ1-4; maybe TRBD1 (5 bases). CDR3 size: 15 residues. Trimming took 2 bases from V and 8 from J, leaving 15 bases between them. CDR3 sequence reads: CASSLTQGGYEKLFF. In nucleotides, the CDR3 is TGTGCCAGCAGTTTAACCCAGGGAGGGTACGAAAAACTGTTTTTT.

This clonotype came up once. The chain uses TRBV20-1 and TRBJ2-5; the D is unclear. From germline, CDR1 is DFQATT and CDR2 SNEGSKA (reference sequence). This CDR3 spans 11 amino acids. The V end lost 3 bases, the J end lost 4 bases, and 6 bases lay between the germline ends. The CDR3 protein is CSARVLETQYF. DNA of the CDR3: TGCAGTGCTAGGGTATTAGAGACCCAGTACTTC.

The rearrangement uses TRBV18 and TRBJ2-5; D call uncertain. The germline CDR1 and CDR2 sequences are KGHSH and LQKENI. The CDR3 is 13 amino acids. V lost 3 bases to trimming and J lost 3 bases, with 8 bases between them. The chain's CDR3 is CASSPVEKETQYF. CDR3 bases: TGTGCCAGCTCACCCGTAGAGAAAGAGACCCAGTACTTC.

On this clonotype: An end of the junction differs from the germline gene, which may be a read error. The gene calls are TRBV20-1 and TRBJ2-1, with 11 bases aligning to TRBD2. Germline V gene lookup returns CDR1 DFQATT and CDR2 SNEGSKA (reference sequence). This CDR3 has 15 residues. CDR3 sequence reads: CSARTTSGGYNGQFF. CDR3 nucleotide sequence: TGCAGTGCCAGGACAACTAGCGGGGGCTACAATGGGCAGTTCTTC.

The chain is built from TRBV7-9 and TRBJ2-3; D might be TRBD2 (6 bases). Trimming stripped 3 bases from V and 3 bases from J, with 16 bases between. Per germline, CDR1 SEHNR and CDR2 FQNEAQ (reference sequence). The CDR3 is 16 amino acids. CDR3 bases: TGTGCCAGCAGCTTCCCGGGAGTAACGGTTACAGATACGCAGTATTTT. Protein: CASSFPGVTVTDTQYF.

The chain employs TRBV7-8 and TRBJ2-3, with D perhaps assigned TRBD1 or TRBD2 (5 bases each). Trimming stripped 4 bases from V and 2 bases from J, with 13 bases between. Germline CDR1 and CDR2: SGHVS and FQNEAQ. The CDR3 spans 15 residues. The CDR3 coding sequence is TGTGCCAGCAGCTCTAACGGGGCCATCACAGATACGCAGTATTTT. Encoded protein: CASSSNGAITDTQYF. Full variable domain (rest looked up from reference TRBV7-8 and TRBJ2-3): GAGVSQSPRYKVAKRGQDVALRCDPISGHVSLFWYQQALGQGPEFLTYFQNEAQLDKSGLPSDRFFAERPEGSVSTLKIQRTQQEDSAVYLCASSSNGAITDTQYFGPGTRLTVL.

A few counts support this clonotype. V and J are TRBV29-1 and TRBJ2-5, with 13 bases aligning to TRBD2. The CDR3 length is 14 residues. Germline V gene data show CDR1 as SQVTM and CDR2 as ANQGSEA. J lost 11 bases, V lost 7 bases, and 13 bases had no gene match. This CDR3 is CSGALAGGVNEQYF. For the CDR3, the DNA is TGCAGCGGCGCACTAGCGGGAGGGGTCAATGAGCAGTACTTC.

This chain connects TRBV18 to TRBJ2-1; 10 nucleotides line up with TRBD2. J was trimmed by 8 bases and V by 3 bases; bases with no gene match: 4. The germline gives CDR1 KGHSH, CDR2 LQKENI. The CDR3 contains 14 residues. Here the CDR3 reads CASSPRTSGHEQFF. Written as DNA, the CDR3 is TGTGCCAGCTCACCGAGGACTAGCGGCCATGAGCAGTTCTTC. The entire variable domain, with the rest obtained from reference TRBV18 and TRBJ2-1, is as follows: NAGVMQNPRHLVRRRGQEARLRCSPMKGHSHVYWYRQLPEEGLKFMVYLQKENIIDESGMPKERFSAEFPKEGPSILRIQQVVRGDSAAYFCASSPRTSGHEQFFGPGTRLTVL.

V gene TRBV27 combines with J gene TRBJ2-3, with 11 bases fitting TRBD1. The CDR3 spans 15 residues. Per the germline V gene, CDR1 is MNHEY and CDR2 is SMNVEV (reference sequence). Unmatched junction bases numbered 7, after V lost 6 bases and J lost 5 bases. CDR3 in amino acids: CASSSDRGQRDTQYF. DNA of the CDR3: TGTGCCAGCAGCTCGGACAGGGGGCAGAGAGATACGCAGTATTTT.

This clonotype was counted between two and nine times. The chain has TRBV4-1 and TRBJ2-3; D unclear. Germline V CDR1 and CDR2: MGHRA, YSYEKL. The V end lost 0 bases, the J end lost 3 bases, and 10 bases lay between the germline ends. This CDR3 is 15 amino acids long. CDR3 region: CASSQDQARTDTQYF. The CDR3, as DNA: TGCGCCAGCAGCCAAGATCAAGCGAGGACAGATACGCAGTATTTT.